One sample yielded the 19 T cell receptor beta chains listed below, sequenced in a study of blood T cell repertoires in COVID-19. Data came from immunoSEQ multiplex PCR; TCRdb stores just in-frame clones and leaves some out. Found here are over 120,000 clones, 65% to 85% of them singletons; the top ten hold about 1.8%. The specimen sequenced was peripheral blood. These receptors originate from a woman in her sixties or seventies with acute or convalescent COVID-19.

This chain connects TRBV30 to TRBJ1-5; 7 nucleotides match TRBD1. J gave up 2 bases and V 7 bases, and 5 bases lay outside the gene matches. The CDR3 contains 13 residues. The germline V gene encodes CDR1 GTSNPN and CDR2 SVGIG (reference sequence). Here the CDR3 reads CAYSGQGNQPQHF. CDR3 in DNA: TGTGCCTATTCTGGACAGGGCAATCAGCCCCAGCATTTT.

This clone was seen a handful of times. V and J are TRBV3-1 (or the pseudogene TRBV3-2) and TRBJ1-2; D may be TRBD1 (5 bases). This CDR3 is built from 14 residues. Trimming removed 4 bases from V and 7 bases from J, with 16 bases in between. Per germline, CDR1 LGHDT and CDR2 YNNKEL (reference sequence). In nucleotides, the CDR3 is TGTGCCAGCAGCCCCCTGACCCAGGGAAGTGGCTACACCTTC. This codes for CASSPLTQGSGYTF.

The chain links TRBV2 to TRBJ2-1; 11 bases map to TRBD2. Germline V gene data show CDR1 as SNHLY and CDR2 as FYNNEI. V shed 6 bases, J shed 0 bases, and the junction held 16 bases outside the gene matches. The CDR3 sequence is 20 residues long. The CDR3: CASSTPRGLADLSSYNEQFF. The CDR3 nucleotides are TGTGCCAGCAGCACCCCTCGGGGACTAGCGGATCTGAGCTCCTACAATGAGCAGTTCTTC.

The chain joins TRBV11-2 to TRBJ1-1; D remains ambiguous. The V end was cut by 4 bases, the J end by 0 bases, with 12 bases between. This CDR3 is built from 15 residues. The V gene's germline CDR1 is SGHAT and CDR2 FQNNGV. The CDR3 nucleotides read TGTGCCAGCAGCTCCCGACCGGGGTTGAACACTGAAGCTTTCTTT. As protein: CASSSRPGLNTEAFF.

The gene calls are TRBV25-1 and TRBJ1-2; 12 bases are a match to TRBD1. The V and J ends lost 4 bases and 4 bases, in that order; junction bases with no gene match: 10. The CDR3 covers 17 residues. Germline CDR1 reads MGHDK; CDR2 reads SYGVNS. In nucleotides, the CDR3 is TGTGCCAGCAGTGGCCGGGACAGGGGGCCTATTAGCTATGGCTACACCTTC. As protein: CASSGRDRGPISYGYTF.

Worth noting for this clone: At one boundary the junction diverges from the germline segment, which might be a read error. The rearrangement uses TRBV27 and TRBJ2-7; 9 bases are a match to TRBD1. CDR3 length: 16 residues. CDR1 is MNHEY, CDR2 SMNVEV, per germline (reference sequence). CDR3 residues: CASSSAGGQGATPRKF. The CDR3 DNA reads TGTGCCAGCAGCTCAGCCGGGGGACAGGGCGCGACCCCGCGTAAGTTC.

The chain recombines TRBV5-4 with TRBJ2-1; 7 bases line up with TRBD1. CDR3 size: 14 residues. The germline V gene has CDR1 SGHNT and CDR2 YYREEE (reference sequence). Trimming took 9 bases from V and 6 from J; bases not matched to a gene: 12. The CDR3 nucleotides read TGTGCCACCTTTAGGGAACAGGGGATCAATGAGCAGTTCTTC. It encodes CATFREQGINEQFF.

The count of this clone is one. The V gene is TRBV4-2, the J gene TRBJ2-7; 8 nucleotides align to TRBD1. Germline lookup yields CDR1 LGHNA and CDR2 YNFKEQ. The V and J ends lost 3 bases and 3 bases, in that order; junction bases with no gene match: 4. The CDR3 is 14 amino acids. The CDR3 nucleotides read TGTGCCAGCAGCCAGACCGGGACAGGCTACGAGCAGTACTTC. It yields the protein CASSQTGTGYEQYF.

The chain links TRBV6-5 to TRBJ1-5; no reliable D call. Trimming pared 8 bases from V and 2 bases from J, leaving 13 bases between. CDR3 size: 14 residues. Looked up from germline, CDR1 is MNHEY and CDR2 is SVGAGI. CDR3 region: CASGPVQGNQPQHF. The CDR3 DNA follows: TGTGCCAGCGGGCCGGTGCAGGGCAATCAGCCCCAGCATTTT.

This sequence joins TRBV7-9 and TRBJ2-2; D unresolved. The CDR3 length is 14 residues. The germline CDR1 and CDR2 sequences are SEHNR and FQNEAQ (reference sequence). V lost 4 bases to trimming and J lost 1 base, with 7 bases between them. The CDR3 region has the DNA TGTGCCAGCAGCTCGACTGTGAACACCGGGGAGCTGTTTTTT. The encoded protein is CASSSTVNTGELFF.

The chain is built from TRBV6-5 and TRBJ1-1, with D possibly being TRBD1 (5 bases). This CDR3 is built from 15 residues. V was shortened by 2 bases and J by 0 bases, with 10 bases between the two germline ends. Germline loops: CDR1 MNHEY, CDR2 SVGAGI. CDR3 residues: CASSYRGGLNTEAFF. In DNA, the CDR3 is TGTGCCAGCAGTTACAGGGGCGGCCTGAACACTGAAGCTTTCTTT.

The chain is built from TRBV15 and TRBJ2-2, with 8 bases lining up with TRBD2. Germline CDR1 and CDR2: LNHNV and YYDKDF (reference sequence). Trimming cost V 1 base and J 5 bases; bases outside gene matches: 6. This CDR3 comprises 16 residues. The CDR3 region has the DNA TGTGCCACCAGCAGAGCAAGCGGGAGAGGGACCGGGGAGCTGTTTTTT. The encoded protein is CATSRASGRGTGELFF.

Turning to this clone: The identical CDR3 is also encoded by other nucleotide sequences in the sample. This sequence joins TRBV30 and TRBJ2-7; 7 bases fit TRBD1. V lost 4 bases and J lost 4; bases outside the gene matches: 1. Germline-derived CDR1 and CDR2 are GTSNPN and SVGIG (reference sequence). The CDR3 has 11 amino acids. The CDR3 protein is CAWTGGYEQYF. CDR3 DNA: TGTGCCTGGACAGGGGGTTACGAGCAGTACTTC.

The V and J genes are TRBV4-1 and TRBJ2-2; 9 bases match TRBD2. V trimming: 4 bases; J trimming: 6 bases; junction bases outside the gene matches: 6. This CDR3 spans 15 amino acids. Germline V lookup: CDR1 MGHRA, CDR2 YSYEKL. In DNA, the CDR3 is TGCGCCAGCAGCCTTAGCGGGAGCGGCGCCGGGGAGCTGTTTTTT. Translation gives CASSLSGSGAGELFF.

This chain's CDR3 is CASFSRDRGGYEQYF. CDR3 DNA: TGTGCCAGCTTCAGCCGGGACAGGGGTGGTTACGAGCAGTACTTC. The V call is TRBV2, the J call TRBJ2-7, with 10 bases fitting TRBD1. The CDR3 spans 15 residues. Germline V gene lookup returns CDR1 SNHLY and CDR2 FYNNEI. With V trimmed by 8 bases and J by 4 bases, 11 bases remained unmatched.

This sequence joins TRBV6-5 and TRBJ1-5; unclear D gene. Germline values: CDR1 MNHEY, CDR2 SVGAGI. The CDR3 is made up of 14 amino acids. The V end was cut by 4 bases, the J end by 5 bases, with 12 bases between. Written as DNA, the CDR3 is TGTGCCAGCAGTTTTTTGGGGAGGGATCAGCCCCAGCATTTT. This codes for CASSFLGRDQPQHF.

Remarks on this clone: Other DNA sequences in the same sample also yield this CDR3. The J gene is TRBJ1-1, the V gene TRBV2, with 7 bases aligning to TRBD1. J was trimmed by 2 bases and V by 4 bases; bases with no gene match: 1. From germline, CDR1 is SNHLY and CDR2 FYNNEI. CDR3 length equals 13 residues. CDR3 loop: CASSGDRNTEAFF. The CDR3 DNA follows: TGTGCCAGCAGTGGGGACAGAAACACTGAAGCTTTCTTT.

The chain uses TRBV5-6 and TRBJ1-3; 8 nucleotides match TRBD1. In germline, CDR1 is SGHDT, CDR2 YYEEEE. Losses at the gene ends were 4 bases for V and 5 bases for J; bases not matched to a gene: 5. This CDR3 spans 14 amino acids. The CDR3 DNA follows: TGTGCCAGCAGCCAGGACAGGGTTAGAAACACCATATATTTT. This gives the protein CASSQDRVRNTIYF.

The genes are TRBV28 and TRBJ1-4; D unresolved. Trimming removed 3 bases at V and 4 bases at J, with 9 bases between. The germline V gene has CDR1 MDHEN and CDR2 SYDVKM. The CDR3 covers 14 residues. The CDR3 is CASSLLESNEKLFF. The CDR3 DNA reads TGTGCCAGCAGTTTGTTGGAGAGTAATGAAAAACTGTTTTTT.